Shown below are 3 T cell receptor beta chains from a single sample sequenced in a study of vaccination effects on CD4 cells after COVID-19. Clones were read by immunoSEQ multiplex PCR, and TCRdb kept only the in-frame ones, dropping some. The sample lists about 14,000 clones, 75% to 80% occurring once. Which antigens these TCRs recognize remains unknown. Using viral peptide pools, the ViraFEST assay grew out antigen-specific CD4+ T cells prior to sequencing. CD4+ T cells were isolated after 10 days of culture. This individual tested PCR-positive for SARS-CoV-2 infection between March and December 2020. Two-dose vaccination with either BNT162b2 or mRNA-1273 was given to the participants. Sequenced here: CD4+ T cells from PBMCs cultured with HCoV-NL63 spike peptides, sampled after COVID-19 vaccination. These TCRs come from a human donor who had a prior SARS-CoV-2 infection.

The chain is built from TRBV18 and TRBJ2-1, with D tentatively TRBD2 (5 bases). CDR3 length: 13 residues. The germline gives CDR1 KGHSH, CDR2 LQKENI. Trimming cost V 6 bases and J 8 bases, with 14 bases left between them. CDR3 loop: CASSRAHGDEQFF. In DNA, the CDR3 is TGTGCCAGCTCCCGGGCACACGGGGATGAGCAGTTCTTC.

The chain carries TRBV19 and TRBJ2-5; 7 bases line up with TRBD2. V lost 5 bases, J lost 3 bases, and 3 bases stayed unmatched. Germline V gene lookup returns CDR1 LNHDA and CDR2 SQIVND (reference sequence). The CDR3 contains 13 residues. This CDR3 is CASSGRAEETQYF. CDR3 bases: TGTGCCAGTAGTGGGAGGGCCGAAGAGACCCAGTACTTC.

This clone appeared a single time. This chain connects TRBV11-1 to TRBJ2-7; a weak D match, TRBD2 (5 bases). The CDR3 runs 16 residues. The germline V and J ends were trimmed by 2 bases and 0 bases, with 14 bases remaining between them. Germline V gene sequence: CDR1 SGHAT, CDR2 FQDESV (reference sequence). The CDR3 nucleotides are TGTGCCAGCAGCTTAAATGTCGCGGGCGTCTCCTACGAGCAGTACTTC. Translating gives CASSLNVAGVSYEQYF. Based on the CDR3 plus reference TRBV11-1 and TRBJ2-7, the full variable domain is EAEVAQSPRYKITEKSQAVAFWCDPISGHATLYWYRQILGQGPELLVQFQDESVVDDSQLPKDRFSAERLKGVDSTLKIQPAELGDSAMYLCASSLNVAGVSYEQYFGPGTRLTVT.